These 15 T cell receptor beta chains were sequenced from one sample in a study of T-cell reconstitution after alpha-beta-depleted transplantation in children. Preparation of the TCRbeta library was carried out with unique molecular identifiers. One entry per CDR3 protein, called by TCRdb with MiXCR from the PCR reads. The sample holds 200,000 to 250,000 distinct CDR3 sequences, 6.5% to 10% seen once. This specimen was PBMCs, mostly from graft donor cells, taken 180 days after TCRalphabeta/CD19-depleted stem cell transplant. Receptor source: a male patient between 10 and 17 years old who had a stem cell transplant for acute lymphoblastic leukemia, so the T cells may come from the graft donor.

This clonotype was counted many times. This rearrangement joins TRBV5-1 to TRBJ2-2, with unresolved D. The germline V gene has CDR1 SGHRS and CDR2 YFSETQ. The CDR3 covers 15 residues. Trimming cost V 5 bases and J 1 base, with 12 bases left between them. DNA of the CDR3: TGCGCCAGCAGAGACCTGAGACAGAACACCGGGGAGCTGTTTTTT. This translates into CASRDLRQNTGELFF.

This clonotype was seen many times. The rearrangement uses TRBV11-2 and TRBJ2-6; no firm D call. The CDR3 runs 14 residues. The V gene lost 6 bases and the J gene lost 1 base, with 7 bases spanning the gap. Germline lookup yields CDR1 SGHAT and CDR2 FQNNGV. The DNA for the CDR3 is TGTGCCAGCAGACTCTATTCTGGGGCCAACGTCCTGACTTTC. Amino acids: CASRLYSGANVLTF.

Ten or more counts support this clonotype. The chain combines TRBV20-1 with TRBJ1-2; 8 nucleotides line up with TRBD1. The germline gives CDR1 DFQATT, CDR2 SNEGSKA (reference sequence). V dropped 5 bases and J dropped 7; count of bases not matched to a gene: 9. CDR3 size: 13 residues. CDR3 coding DNA: TGCAGTGCTCGAAAGACAGGGGTCTCTGGCTACACCTTC. This translates into CSARKTGVSGYTF.

This clonotype has a count of ten or more. V gene TRBV3-1 combines with J gene TRBJ2-5, with D tentatively TRBD2 (6 bases). This CDR3 comprises 14 residues. CDR1 is LGHDT and CDR2 is YNNKEL in the germline V gene (reference sequence). V gave up 4 bases and J gave up 5 bases, with 14 bases separating them. The CDR3 DNA follows: TGTGCCAGCAGCCGCCAGACTAGTCGGGAGACCCAGTACTTC. The encoded protein is CASSRQTSRETQYF.

This clonotype has a handful of counts. CDR3 DNA sequence: TGTGCCAGCAGCCAGCCCGTGGGGAATGGTGCAGATACGCAGTATTTT. As protein: CASSQPVGNGADTQYF. The chain links TRBV3-1 to TRBJ2-3, with D unclear. This CDR3 spans 16 amino acids. The ends were cut back, 3 bases at V and 4 bases at J, with 17 bases in the middle. CDR1 is LGHDT and CDR2 is YNNKEL in the germline V gene (reference sequence).

In this sample, this clonotype turned up many times. The chain employs TRBV18 and TRBJ2-1; D possibly uses TRBD1 or TRBD2 (6 bases each). The CDR3 sequence is 19 residues long. V lost 2 bases and J 3 bases, leaving 23 bases between the germline ends. CDR1 KGHSH and CDR2 LQKENI come from the germline V gene. The CDR3 bases are TGTGCCAGCTCACCAAGAGAGCCGGGGGCCATCTCCATCTACAATGAGCAGTTCTTC. Its protein is CASSPREPGAISIYNEQFF.

This clonotype was recorded at least ten times. V is TRBV19 and J is TRBJ2-7; 10 bases line up with TRBD1. The germline V gene encodes CDR1 LNHDA and CDR2 SQIVND (reference sequence). The V segment lost 1 base and the J segment 4 bases; nucleotides outside the gene matches: 4. The CDR3 length is 15 residues. CDR3 residues: CASSIATGGLYEQYF. As DNA, the CDR3 is TGTGCCAGTAGTATAGCGACAGGGGGCCTATACGAGCAGTACTTC.

This clonotype was counted between two and nine times. V and J are TRBV5-6 and TRBJ1-4, with 9 bases identical to TRBD1. Germline trimming cut 4 bases from V and 8 bases from J; bases unmatched to any gene: 15. The CDR3 totals 17 residues. CDR1 and CDR2 from the germline V gene are SGHDT and YYEEEE. CDR3 DNA sequence: TGTGCCAGCAGCCCGGGATCTCCGGGACAGGGCGGGGAAAAACTGTTTTTT. Its protein product is CASSPGSPGQGGEKLFF.

This clonotype was seen many times. The rearrangement links TRBV5-1 to TRBJ1-1; a possible D gene is TRBD1 (5 bases). The CDR3 extends over 13 amino acids. Trimming took off 0 bases at V and 5 bases at J, with 8 bases between the two ends. Per the germline V gene, CDR1 is SGHRS and CDR2 is YFSETQ. The CDR3 region is CASSLGGETEAFF. CDR3 bases: TGCGCCAGCAGCTTGGGGGGGGAAACTGAAGCTTTCTTT.

The table lists this clonotype with many counts. V gene TRBV20-1 combines with J gene TRBJ2-1; 9 bases agree with TRBD2. The CDR3 contains 15 residues. V dropped 4 bases and J dropped 0; count of bases not matched to a gene: 4. Germline CDR1 DFQATT, CDR2 SNEGSKA (reference sequence). The DNA for the CDR3 is TGCAGTGCTATGGGACTAGCTATCTCCTACAATGAGCAGTTCTTC. This translates into CSAMGLAISYNEQFF.

The chain couples TRBV12-3 or TRBV12-4 to TRBJ2-3; TRBD1 or TRBD2 may be the D gene (5 bases each). With 11 bases removed from V and 3 bases from J, the gap between germline ends came to 30 bases. The CDR3 contains 18 residues. The chain's CDR3 is CAFTLRGHFKTTTDTQYF. The CDR3 DNA reads TGTGCCTTCACCCTGAGGGGTCATTTTAAGACAACAACAGATACGCAGTATTTT.

At least ten counts were recorded for this clonotype. V is TRBV20-1 and J is TRBJ1-5, with D hard to call. The V end lost 3 bases, the J end lost 7 bases, and 7 bases lay between the germline ends. The CDR3 length is 11 residues. Germline loops: CDR1 DFQATT, CDR2 SNEGSKA (reference sequence). Here the CDR3 reads CSASDGQPQHF. In DNA, the CDR3 is TGCAGTGCTAGTGATGGCCAGCCCCAGCATTTT.

This clonotype was detected ten times or more. The rearrangement joins TRBV6-5 to TRBJ1-1, with 7 positions matching TRBD1. Germline CDR1 is MNHEY and CDR2 is SVGAGI. V shed 2 bases and J 3 bases; nucleotides not matched to a gene: 15. This CDR3 has 18 residues. CDR3 loop: CASSYATGTERRDTEAFF. The DNA of the CDR3 is TGTGCCAGCAGTTACGCAACCGGGACAGAGAGACGGGACACTGAAGCTTTCTTT.

This clonotype was picked up many times. The DNA of the CDR3 is TGCAGTGCTAGAGCCGCCGGGACAATCAACACTGAAGCTTTCTTT. Protein: CSARAAGTINTEAFF. The chain recombines TRBV20-1 with TRBJ1-1, with a possible D match to TRBD1 (6 bases). Trimming took off 1 base at V and 2 bases at J, with 14 bases between the two ends. Germline CDR1 and CDR2: DFQATT and SNEGSKA (reference sequence). The CDR3 is 15 amino acids.

The table lists this clonotype with many counts. V is TRBV3-1 and J is TRBJ1-1, with D unresolved. Looked up from germline, CDR1 is LGHDT and CDR2 is YNNKEL (reference sequence). CDR3 length equals 15 residues. Trimming removed 2 bases from V and 1 base from J, with 11 bases in between. The CDR3 protein is CASSQFGNGNTEAFF. CDR3 DNA: TGTGCCAGCAGCCAATTCGGCAATGGGAACACTGAAGCTTTCTTT.